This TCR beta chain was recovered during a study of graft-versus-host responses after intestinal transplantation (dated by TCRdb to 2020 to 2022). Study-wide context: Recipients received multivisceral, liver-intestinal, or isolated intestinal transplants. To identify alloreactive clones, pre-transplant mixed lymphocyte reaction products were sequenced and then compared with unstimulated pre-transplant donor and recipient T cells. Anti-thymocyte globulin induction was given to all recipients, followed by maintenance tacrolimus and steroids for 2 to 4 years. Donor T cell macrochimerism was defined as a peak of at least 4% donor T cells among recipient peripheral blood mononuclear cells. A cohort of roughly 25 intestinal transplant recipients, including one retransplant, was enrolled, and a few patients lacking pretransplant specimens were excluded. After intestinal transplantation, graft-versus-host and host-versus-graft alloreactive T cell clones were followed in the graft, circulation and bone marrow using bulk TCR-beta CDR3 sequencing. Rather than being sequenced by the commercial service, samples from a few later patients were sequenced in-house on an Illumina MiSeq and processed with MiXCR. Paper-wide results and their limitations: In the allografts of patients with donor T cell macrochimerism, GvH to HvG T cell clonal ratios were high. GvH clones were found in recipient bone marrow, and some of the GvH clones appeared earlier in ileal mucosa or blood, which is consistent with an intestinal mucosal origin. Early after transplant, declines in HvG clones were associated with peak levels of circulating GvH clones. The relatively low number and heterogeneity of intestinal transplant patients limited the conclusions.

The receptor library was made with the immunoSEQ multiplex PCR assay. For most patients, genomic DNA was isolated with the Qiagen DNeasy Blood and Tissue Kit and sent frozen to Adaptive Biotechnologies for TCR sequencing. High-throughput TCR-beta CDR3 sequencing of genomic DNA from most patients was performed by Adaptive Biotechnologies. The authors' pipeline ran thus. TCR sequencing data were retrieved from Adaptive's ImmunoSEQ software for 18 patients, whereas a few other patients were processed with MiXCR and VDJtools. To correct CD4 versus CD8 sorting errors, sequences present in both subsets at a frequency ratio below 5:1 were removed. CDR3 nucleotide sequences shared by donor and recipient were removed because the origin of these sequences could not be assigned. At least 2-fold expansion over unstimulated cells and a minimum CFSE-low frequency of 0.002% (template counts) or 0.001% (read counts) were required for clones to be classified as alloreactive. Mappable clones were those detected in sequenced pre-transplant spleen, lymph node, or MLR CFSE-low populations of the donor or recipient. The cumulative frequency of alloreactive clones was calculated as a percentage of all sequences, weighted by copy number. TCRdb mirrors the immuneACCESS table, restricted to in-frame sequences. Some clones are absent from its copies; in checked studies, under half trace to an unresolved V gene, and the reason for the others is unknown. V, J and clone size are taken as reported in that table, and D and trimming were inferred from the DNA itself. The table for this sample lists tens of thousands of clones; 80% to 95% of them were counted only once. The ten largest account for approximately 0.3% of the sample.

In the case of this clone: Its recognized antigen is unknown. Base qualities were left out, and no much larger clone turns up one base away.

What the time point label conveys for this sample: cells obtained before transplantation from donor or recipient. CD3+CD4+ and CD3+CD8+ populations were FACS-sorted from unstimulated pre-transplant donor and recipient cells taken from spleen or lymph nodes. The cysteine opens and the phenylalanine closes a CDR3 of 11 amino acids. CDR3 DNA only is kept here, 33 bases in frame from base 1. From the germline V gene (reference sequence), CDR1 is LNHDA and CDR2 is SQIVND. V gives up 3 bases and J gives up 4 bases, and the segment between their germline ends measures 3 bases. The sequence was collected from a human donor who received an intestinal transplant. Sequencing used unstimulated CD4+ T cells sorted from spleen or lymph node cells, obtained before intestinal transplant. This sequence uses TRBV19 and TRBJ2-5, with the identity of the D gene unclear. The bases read TGTGCCAGTAGTATGAGAGAGACCCAGTACTTC. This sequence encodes CASSMRETQYF.